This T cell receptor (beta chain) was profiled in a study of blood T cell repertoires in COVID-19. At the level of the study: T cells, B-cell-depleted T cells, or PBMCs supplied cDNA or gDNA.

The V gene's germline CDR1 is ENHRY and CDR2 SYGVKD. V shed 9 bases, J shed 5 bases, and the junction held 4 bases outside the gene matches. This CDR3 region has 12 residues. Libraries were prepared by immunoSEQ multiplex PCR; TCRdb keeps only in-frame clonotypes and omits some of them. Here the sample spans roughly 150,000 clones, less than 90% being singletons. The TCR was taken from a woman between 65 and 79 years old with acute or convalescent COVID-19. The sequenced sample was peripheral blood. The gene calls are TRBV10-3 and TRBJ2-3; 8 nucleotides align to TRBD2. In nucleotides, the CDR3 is TGTGCCATGGGACTAGGAGAAGATACGCAGTATTTT. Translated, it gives CAMGLGEDTQYF.